These 27 T cell receptor beta chains originate from one sample sequenced in a study of cytomegalovirus exposure and HLA in healthy donors. Primers: 60 Vbeta forward and 13 Jbeta reverse. Some clones are missing from TCRdb's copy, which holds only in-frame ones; the method was immunoSEQ multiplex PCR. The table records tens of thousands of clones, approximately 79% of them present only once. Sequencing used PBMCs. The receptors come from a woman in her 30s in good health and CMV-seropositive.

On this clone itself: Relative to the germline gene, one junction end is altered; a read error may explain this. V is TRBV7-9 and J is TRBJ1-4; no definite D call. The CDR3 totals 16 residues. The germline V gene encodes CDR1 SEHNR and CDR2 FQNEAQ (reference sequence). CDR3 protein: CSSSLVVVATNEKLFF. CDR3 sequence (DNA): TGTTCCAGCAGCTTAGTAGTAGTAGCAACTAATGAAAAACTGTTTTTT.

The chain couples TRBV6-1 to TRBJ2-3, with D perhaps matching TRBD1 (5 bases). Per the germline V gene, CDR1 is MNHNS and CDR2 is SASEGT. V was pared by 6 bases and J by 4 bases, with 14 bases between. This CDR3 is built from 14 residues. The CDR3 nucleotides are TGTGCCAGCAGCGAGAATTGGGGCGCAGATACGCAGTATTTT. This translates into CASSENWGADTQYF.

The genes are TRBV28 and TRBJ1-2; the D gene is possibly TRBD1 (5 bases). This CDR3 has 12 amino acids. The germline gives CDR1 MDHEN, CDR2 SYDVKM. Trimming removed 2 bases at V and 7 bases at J, with 8 bases between. The CDR3 nucleotides read TGTGCCAGCAGTTTAATCAGGGTTGGCTACACCTTC. It is translated as CASSLIRVGYTF.

This clone was seen a few times. The chain combines TRBV9 with TRBJ2-1; TRBD2 aligns across 9 bases. The ends lost 0 bases at V and 2 bases at J; junction bases unmatched: 0. The CDR3 sequence is 15 residues long. Germline V CDR1 and CDR2: SGDLS, YYNGEE. CDR3 region: CASSVGGGAYNEQFF. The CDR3 nucleotides are TGTGCCAGCAGCGTAGGCGGGGGGGCCTACAATGAGCAGTTCTTC.

V and J are TRBV6-6 and TRBJ2-5, with 8 bases fitting TRBD2. The germline CDR1 and CDR2 sequences are MNHNY and SVGAGI (reference sequence). Trimming at V came to 0 bases and at J to 5 bases, leaving 8 bases not matched to a gene. This CDR3 contains 16 residues. Here the CDR3 reads CASSYSIQGGRETQYF. Here the CDR3 DNA reads TGTGCCAGCAGTTACTCTATCCAGGGCGGGAGGGAGACCCAGTACTTC.

This chain uses TRBV11-1 with TRBJ2-5; 7 bases fit TRBD2. In germline, CDR1 is SGHAT, CDR2 FQDESV (reference sequence). Trimming cost V 3 bases and J 3 bases; bases outside gene matches: 10. The CDR3 is 16 amino acids. CDR3 sequence: CASSFSVGGSEETQYF. The CDR3 region has the DNA TGTGCCAGCAGCTTTTCAGTGGGGGGGTCCGAAGAGACCCAGTACTTC.

The chain has TRBV21-1 and TRBJ2-1; the table's D gene call, TRBD1, was not cross checked with the DNA. TRBV21-1 is a listed pseudogene. This CDR3 contains 19 residues. The DNA for the CDR3 is TGTGCCAGCAGCAAAAGGGACAGGGCATCGGGGGATACCGACAATGAGCAGTTCTTC. This translates into CASSKRDRASGDTDNEQFF.

CDR3 in DNA: TGTGCCAGCAGCTTAGCGAACCGGATTGGGGCCTCCGGAAACACCATATATTTT. Protein sequence: CASSLANRIGASGNTIYF. V is TRBV7-9 and J is TRBJ1-3; D may be TRBD1 (5 bases). V lost 0 bases and J 4 bases, leaving 19 bases between the germline ends. This CDR3 is built from 18 residues. Germline CDR1 and CDR2: SEHNR and FQNEAQ (reference sequence).

This chain links TRBV7-9 with TRBJ2-3; TRBD2 agrees at 7 bases. Germline values: CDR1 SEHNR, CDR2 FQNEAQ (reference sequence). The CDR3 loop spans 15 amino acids. V shed 3 bases, J shed 3 bases, and the junction held 6 bases outside the gene matches. CDR3 region: CASSFDTGGTDTQYF. For the CDR3, the DNA is TGTGCCAGCAGCTTCGACACGGGAGGAACAGATACGCAGTATTTT.

This clone was picked up a small number of times. The chain employs TRBV7-3 and TRBJ2-4; 9 bases fit TRBD1. CDR3 size: 14 residues. V dropped 5 bases and J dropped 9; count of bases not matched to a gene: 8. Germline assignment: CDR1 SGHTA and CDR2 FQGTGA. The CDR3 DNA sequence: TGTGCCAGCAGCGCCTCGGGACAGGGTAGCATTCAGTACTTC. Amino acid sequence: CASSASGQGSIQYF.

The V and J genes are TRBV10-3 and TRBJ2-7; 8 positions agree with TRBD1. V was pared by 11 bases and J by 4 bases, with 16 bases of the junction left unmatched. Per germline, CDR1 ENHRY and CDR2 SYGVKD. CDR3 length equals 15 residues. CDR3 sequence (DNA): TGTGCCGCCTCCTCTACTCCGGGACAGGAGTACGAGCAGTACTTC. This codes for CAASSTPGQEYEQYF.

In the case of this clone: The junction and the germline gene differ at one end; a read error may be behind it. Other DNA sequences from this sample encode an identical CDR3 as well. V and J are TRBV7-3 and TRBJ2-3; D is ambiguous. Looked up from germline, CDR1 is SGHTA and CDR2 is FQGTGA. This CDR3 is built from 13 residues. The CDR3 here is CASSLMRGDTQYF. The CDR3 region has the DNA TGTGCCAGCAGCTTAATGCGCGGAGATACACAGTATTTT.

This clone was seen just once. This rearrangement joins TRBV13 to TRBJ2-7; D perhaps matches TRBD1 (6 bases). Germline V CDR1 and CDR2: PRHDT, FYEKMQ (reference sequence). The CDR3 runs 15 residues. Trimming stripped 5 bases from V and 7 bases from J, with 21 bases between. The CDR3 DNA is TGTGCCAGCAGCCCAAGCGGCAGGGGAGTCGAGGAGCAGTACTTC. Amino acid sequence: CASSPSGRGVEEQYF. Variable domain in full (rest from reference TRBV13 and TRBJ2-7): AAGVIQSPRHLIKEKRETATLKCYPIPRHDTVYWYQQGPGQDPQFLISFYEKMQSDKGSIPDRFSAQQFSDYHSELNMSSLELGDSALYFCASSPSGRGVEEQYFGPGTRLTVT.

This clone was recorded only once. The chain joins TRBV28 to TRBJ1-2, with unresolved D. The V end was cut by 3 bases, the J end by 7 bases, with 9 bases between. This CDR3 has 12 amino acids. Looked up from germline, CDR1 is MDHEN and CDR2 is SYDVKM. The CDR3 region has the DNA TGTGCCAGCAGTTTCACCGCTAGTGGCTACACCTTC. Protein: CASSFTASGYTF.

This rearrangement joins TRBV5-4 to TRBJ2-3, with 13 bases aligning to TRBD2. Losses at the gene ends were 0 bases for V and 7 bases for J; bases not matched to a gene: 5. The germline gives CDR1 SGHNT, CDR2 YYREEE (reference sequence). The CDR3 consists of 16 residues. CDR3: CASSLAGTSGKYTQYF. CDR3 sequence (DNA): TGTGCCAGCAGCTTGGCTGGGACTAGCGGGAAGTATACGCAGTATTTT.

This clone was observed a few times. This chain links TRBV15 with TRBJ2-1, with a weak D call TRBD2 (6 bases). This CDR3 is 14 amino acids long. Germline CDR1 and CDR2: LNHNV and YYDKDF (reference sequence). V was clipped by 1 base and J by 15 bases, with 19 bases between them. CDR3 nucleotide sequence: TGTGCCACCAGCAGAGGAGGAGGGAATCGGGTGGCGTTCTTC. Protein sequence: CATSRGGGNRVAFF. Drawing the rest from reference TRBV15 and TRBJ2-1, the complete variable domain is DAMVIQNPRYQVTQFGKPVTLSCSQTLNHNVMYWYQQKSSQAPKLLFHYYDKDFNNEADTPDNFQSRRPNTSFCFLDIRSPGLGDTAMYLCATSRGGGNRVAFFGPGTRLTVL.

V is TRBV6-5 and J is TRBJ2-5; unclear D gene. In germline, CDR1 is MNHEY, CDR2 SVGAGI. V was clipped by 5 bases and J by 5 bases, with 9 bases between them. This CDR3 comprises 12 residues. The CDR3: CASSLPGETQYF. The CDR3 DNA is TGTGCCAGCAGTCTGCCCGGGGAGACCCAGTACTTC.

This sequence joins TRBV30 and TRBJ1-6; 8 bases map to TRBD1. The CDR3 consists of 16 residues. With 4 bases clipped from V and 7 bases from J, the junction kept 12 bases outside the gene matches. CDR1 is GTSNPN and CDR2 is SVGIG in the germline V gene (reference sequence). The DNA for the CDR3 is TGTGCCTGGAATCCGGACAGGGCGTCCCTCAATTCACCCCTCCACTTT. Translated: CAWNPDRASLNSPLHF.

This chain links TRBV18 with TRBJ1-6, with D possibly matching TRBD1 (6 bases). Germline CDR1 and CDR2: KGHSH and LQKENI. This CDR3 spans 17 amino acids. Trimming cost V 1 base and J 10 bases, with 20 bases left between them. The CDR3 spells CASSPLGSNRVGSPLHF. The CDR3 nucleotides are TGTGCCAGCTCACCACTCGGTTCGAACAGGGTCGGGTCACCCCTCCACTTT.

V and J are TRBV6-5 and TRBJ1-2, with 10 bases that match TRBD1. J was trimmed by 5 bases and V by 2 bases; bases with no gene match: 2. CDR1 is MNHEY, CDR2 SVGAGI, per germline. This CDR3 contains 14 residues. The CDR3 region is CASSYRDRGYGYTF. In DNA, the CDR3 is TGTGCCAGCAGTTACCGGGACAGGGGATATGGCTACACCTTC.

The CDR3 DNA reads TGTGCCAGCAGTGAATGGCAGGGAAACACCATATATTTT. Its protein is CASSEWQGNTIYF. This sequence joins TRBV2 and TRBJ1-3; no reliable D call. This CDR3 comprises 13 residues. CDR1 and CDR2 (germline): SNHLY, FYNNEI. Deletions cut 2 bases from V and 4 bases from J, with 6 bases between.

This rearrangement joins TRBV11-2 to TRBJ2-5, with D tentatively TRBD2 (5 bases). Germline CDR1 SGHAT, CDR2 FQNNGV. Trimming pared 1 base from V and 2 bases from J, leaving 8 bases between. The length of the CDR3 is 14 residues. The CDR3 DNA sequence: TGTGCCAGCAGCTTAGGGACTTCACAAGAGACCCAGTACTTC. Translating gives CASSLGTSQETQYF. The full variable domain, rest sourced from reference TRBV11-2 and TRBJ2-5, is EAGVAQSPRYKIIEKRQSVAFWCNPISGHATLYWYQQILGQGPKLLIQFQNNGVVDDSQLPKDRFSAERLKGVDSTLKIQPAKLEDSAVYLCASSLGTSQETQYFGPGTRLLVL.

CDR3 amino acids: CASSRSGNQETQYF. The CDR3, as DNA: TGTGCCAGCAGCCGAAGCGGGAACCAAGAGACCCAGTACTTC. The chain employs TRBV7-7 and TRBJ2-5; 7 bases fit TRBD2. The junction had 3 bases not matched to a gene; V was cut back by 5 bases and J by 0 bases. The length of the CDR3 is 14 residues. The germline V gene encodes CDR1 SSHAT and CDR2 FNYEAQ (reference sequence).

The chain joins TRBV20-1 to TRBJ2-5; D gene ambiguous. The germline gives CDR1 DFQATT, CDR2 SNEGSKA (reference sequence). This CDR3 spans 11 amino acids. Deletions cut 5 bases from V and 5 bases from J, with 9 bases between. Here the CDR3 reads CSAVNRETQYF. DNA for the CDR3: TGCAGTGCTGTGAATCGGGAGACCCAGTACTTC.

This clone was seen only a few times. J is TRBJ1-4 and V is TRBV18; no clear D gene. Germline V lookup: CDR1 KGHSH, CDR2 LQKENI. V was clipped by 2 bases and J by 12 bases, with 7 bases between them. This CDR3 comprises 11 residues. CDR3 sequence: CASSPERELFF. The CDR3 region has the DNA TGTGCCAGCTCACCAGAACGGGAACTGTTTTTT.

A remark on this clone: Other DNA sequences of this sample code for an identical CDR3. The V call is TRBV19, the J call TRBJ2-2; 8 bases line up with TRBD1. The CDR3 extends over 17 amino acids. Looked up from germline, CDR1 is LNHDA and CDR2 is SQIVND (reference sequence). V dropped 6 bases and J dropped 4; count of bases not matched to a gene: 13. The CDR3 protein is CASSPGPGQGGTGELFF. The CDR3, as DNA: TGTGCCAGTAGCCCAGGTCCCGGACAGGGTGGCACCGGGGAGCTGTTTTTT.

The chain uses TRBV5-4 and TRBJ2-5; 10 bases agree with TRBD2. Germline values: CDR1 SGHNT, CDR2 YYREEE (reference sequence). The CDR3 covers 17 residues. Trimming took 4 bases from V and 5 from J; bases not matched to a gene: 14. The CDR3 DNA reads as TGTGCCAGCAGCCTGAGGGTGCTAGCGGGAGTTTTGGAGACCCAGTACTTC. Encoded protein: CASSLRVLAGVLETQYF.